The 21 T cell receptor beta chains given below trace back to one sample, sequenced in a study of beta chain features in type 1 diabetes. Points from the study as a whole: Shorter TCRB CDR3s, moderately but significantly so, marked every one of the four CD4+ subsets in Type 1 diabetes patients.

No antigens are known for them. Isolated RNA was reverse transcribed in full, so expressed TCRB transcripts were sequenced. TCRdb's copy holds only in-frame clones and misses some; the assay was immunoSEQ multiplex PCR. In the table there are around 690,000 clones, approximately 13% of which are singletons. The material sequenced was naive CD4+ T cells from blood. These receptor sequences come from a man aged 25 to 40 with type 1 diabetes.

The chain has TRBV7-6 and TRBJ2-2, with D perhaps matching TRBD1 (5 bases). The CDR3 loop spans 16 amino acids. The V gene's germline CDR1 is SGHVS and CDR2 FNYEAQ. Trimming left V 5 bases short and J 0 bases short, with 13 bases between. The CDR3: CASSLRQSANTGELFF. CDR3 DNA: TGTGCCAGCAGCCTGCGACAGAGCGCGAACACCGGGGAGCTGTTTTTT.

This chain joins TRBV28 and TRBJ1-6; D is ambiguous. The CDR3 runs to 20 residues. Germline values: CDR1 MDHEN, CDR2 SYDVKM. Trimming pared 7 bases from V and 7 bases from J, leaving 32 bases between. The CDR3 DNA follows: TGTGCCAGCACCCTTCTGGGGATTCAGAGTTTCGAATCAGGAAATTCACCCCTCCACTTT. Translation: CASTLLGIQSFESGNSPLHF.

This clone appeared a few times. The V and J genes are TRBV5-4 and TRBJ1-3, with D unresolved. Germline V gene sequence: CDR1 SGHNT, CDR2 YYREEE (reference sequence). This CDR3 has 13 amino acids. Trimming removed 0 bases at V and 4 bases at J, with 5 bases between. CDR3 region: CASSLDTGNTIYF. As DNA, the CDR3 is TGTGCCAGCAGCTTGGACACGGGAAACACCATATATTTT. The full variable domain, in which reference TRBV5-4 and TRBJ1-3 provide the parts outside the CDR3, is ETGVTQSPTHLIKTRGQQVTLRCSSQSGHNTVSWYQQALGQGPQFIFQYYREEENGRGNFPPRFSGLQFPNYSSELNVNALELDDSALYLCASSLDTGNTIYFGEGSWLTVV.

This clone was detected only once. V is TRBV5-4 and J is TRBJ1-6; D unclear. V lost 3 bases, J lost 7 bases, and 14 bases lay in between. The CDR3 covers 15 residues. Germline loops: CDR1 SGHNT, CDR2 YYREEE (reference sequence). The CDR3 DNA sequence: TGTGCCAGCAGCTGGGCGGCTCAGGCCAATTCACCCCTCCACTTT. Translated, it gives CASSWAAQANSPLHF.

This sequence joins TRBV11-2 and TRBJ2-7; TRBD1 might be the D (6 bases). The CDR3 loop spans 15 amino acids. V was cut by 5 bases and J by 3 bases, with 17 bases left in between. Germline-derived CDR1 and CDR2 are SGHAT and FQNNGV. The DNA of the CDR3 is TGTGCCAGCAGCCGATACTCGGACAGTTTCTACGAGCAGTACTTC. It translates to CASSRYSDSFYEQYF.

This clone came up a few times. The chain links TRBV5-1 to TRBJ2-1; D gene unclear. From germline, CDR1 is SGHRS and CDR2 YFSETQ. V was clipped by 1 base and J by 9 bases, with 5 bases between them. CDR3 size: 11 residues. Here the CDR3 DNA reads TGCGCCAGCAGCTTGCGAGGTGAGCAGTTCTTC. Amino acid sequence: CASSLRGEQFF.

This clone was counted only a few times. CDR3 coding DNA: TGTGCCAGCAGCGGAGGGACAGGGTATTTGAAGTCTACGCAGTATTTT. Its translation: CASSGGTGYLKSTQYF. V is TRBV5-4 and J is TRBJ2-3, with 9 bases aligning to TRBD1. The V gene end was trimmed by 4 bases and the J gene end by 8 bases; junction bases not matched to a gene: 14. The CDR3 loop spans 16 amino acids. Germline lookup yields CDR1 SGHNT and CDR2 YYREEE (reference sequence).

This rearrangement joins TRBV29-1 to TRBJ2-3; the D gene is possibly TRBD2 (5 bases). The CDR3 is made up of 14 amino acids. CDR1 is SQVTM, CDR2 ANQGSEA, per germline. Trimming shortened V by 6 bases and J by 9 bases, and 22 bases separated the two germline ends. The CDR3 here is CSVARTEAQGTQYF. The CDR3 bases are TGCAGCGTGGCCCGGACGGAGGCCCAAGGGACGCAGTATTTT.

The rearrangement joins TRBV7-4 to TRBJ2-2, with TRBD1 as a possible D gene (6 bases). The length of the CDR3 is 16 residues. Per the germline V gene, CDR1 is SGHVT and CDR2 is SQSDAQ. The ends were cut back, 0 bases at V and 3 bases at J, with 11 bases in the middle. This chain's CDR3 is CASSLADRRHTGELFF. CDR3 coding DNA: TGTGCCAGCAGCTTAGCTGACAGGAGGCACACCGGGGAGCTGTTTTTT.

This clone was found a few times. The chain employs TRBV7-2 and TRBJ2-5; a possible D gene is TRBD1 (6 bases). Germline lookup yields CDR1 SGHTA and CDR2 FQGNSA. The CDR3 covers 14 residues. Trimming cost V 4 bases and J 5 bases, with 14 bases left between them. The CDR3 DNA reads TGTGCCAGCAGCTCCACAGGGCCACGGGAGACCCAGTACTTC. Translation: CASSSTGPRETQYF.

The chain carries TRBV7-9 and TRBJ1-4, with TRBD1 identical over 10 bases. The V and J ends lost 6 bases and 6 bases, in that order; junction bases with no gene match: 7. Germline-derived CDR1 and CDR2 are SEHNR and FQNEAQ (reference sequence). This CDR3 comprises 15 residues. CDR3: CASSLGTGEYEKLFF. The CDR3, as DNA: TGTGCCAGCAGTCTCGGGACAGGGGAATATGAAAAACTGTTTTTT.

This chain links TRBV4-3 with TRBJ1-2, with 7 bases fitting TRBD1. This CDR3 has 15 residues. Germline CDR1 reads LGHNA; CDR2 reads YSLEER. Trimming removed 1 base from V and 2 bases from J; junction bases left unmatched: 4. DNA for the CDR3: TGCGCCAGCAGCCAAGCCGGGACAGTGAACTATGGCTACACCTTC. Translated, it gives CASSQAGTVNYGYTF.

This clone was counted between two and nine times. The chain recombines TRBV7-9 with TRBJ1-5; TRBD1 matches 10 bases. The CDR3 extends over 19 amino acids. From germline, CDR1 is SEHNR and CDR2 FQNEAQ (reference sequence). Trimming cost V 4 bases and J 5 bases; bases outside gene matches: 17. The CDR3 protein is CASSSSPSNSGTGDQPQHF. The CDR3 bases are TGTGCCAGCAGCTCCTCCCCTTCGAATTCCGGGACAGGGGATCAGCCCCAGCATTTT.

The V and J genes are TRBV29-1 and TRBJ1-5; D is uncertain. The CDR3 consists of 14 residues. Trimming took 5 bases from V and 7 from J, leaving 18 bases between them. Germline CDR1 and CDR2: SQVTM and ANQGSEA. The CDR3 here is CSVSAGYDAQPQHF. CDR3 DNA: TGCAGCGTTAGTGCGGGGTATGATGCGCAGCCCCAGCATTTT.

The J gene is TRBJ1-4, the V gene TRBV7-2; D unclear. Trimming removed 1 base at V and 8 bases at J, with 11 bases between. The germline V gene encodes CDR1 SGHTA and CDR2 FQGNSA. This CDR3 comprises 14 residues. This CDR3 is CASSLEGWREKLFF. Written as DNA, the CDR3 is TGTGCCAGCAGCTTAGAGGGTTGGAGAGAAAAACTGTTTTTT.

There are a few counts of this clone. The chain is built from TRBV30 and TRBJ1-3; 9 bases are shared with TRBD1. With V trimmed by 8 bases and J by 3 bases, 5 bases remained unmatched. Germline V gene lookup returns CDR1 GTSNPN and CDR2 SVGIG (reference sequence). There are 13 residues in the CDR3. CDR3 nucleotide sequence: TGTGCCATACAGGGGGCAGGTGGAAACACCATATATTTT. Its protein is CAIQGAGGNTIYF. Combining the CDR3 with reference TRBV30 and TRBJ1-3 gives the whole variable domain SQTIHQWPATLVQPVGSPLSLECTVEGTSNPNLYWYRQAAGRGLQLLFYSVGIGQISSEVPQNLSASRPQDRQFILSSKKLLLSDSGFYLCAIQGAGGNTIYFGEGSWLTVV.

This clone was seen more than once but under ten times. V usage is TRBV5-4 and J usage is TRBJ2-3; D may be TRBD2 (5 bases). Germline V gene sequence: CDR1 SGHNT, CDR2 YYREEE (reference sequence). The V and J ends lost 1 base and 3 bases respectively, with 6 bases between them. The CDR3 contains 13 residues. CDR3 coding DNA: TGTGCCAGCAGCTTGCGCGGGACAGATACGCAGTATTTT. It translates to CASSLRGTDTQYF.

This rearrangement joins TRBV18 to TRBJ2-1; tentatively, D is TRBD2 (5 bases). Trimming removed 2 bases from V and 2 bases from J, with 7 bases in between. Germline-derived CDR1 and CDR2 are KGHSH and LQKENI. This CDR3 has 14 amino acids. The CDR3 DNA reads as TGTGCCAGCTCACCAGGGGAGACCTACAATGAGCAGTTCTTC. Encoded protein: CASSPGETYNEQFF.

This clone turned up a few times. The V and J genes are TRBV10-3 and TRBJ2-7, with D perhaps given as TRBD1 or TRBD2 (5 bases each). This CDR3 is 15 amino acids long. Germline V lookup: CDR1 ENHRY, CDR2 SYGVKD. V shed 4 bases and J shed 3 bases, with 16 bases lying between them. For the CDR3, the DNA is TGTGCCATCAGTGCCCTCGGGACGGGCAGCTACGAGCAGTACTTC. This codes for CAISALGTGSYEQYF.

A few counts support this clone. V usage is TRBV5-1 and J usage is TRBJ1-2, with a weak D call TRBD1 (5 bases). Germline CDR1 is SGHRS and CDR2 is YFSETQ. Trimming removed 1 base at V and 2 bases at J, with 6 bases between. The CDR3 has 13 residues. In DNA form, the CDR3 reads TGCGCCAGCAGCTTGTCAGGGAACTATGGCTACACCTTC. This sequence encodes CASSLSGNYGYTF.

The chain links TRBV30 to TRBJ1-5; D unresolved. The CDR3 runs to 13 residues. V was pared by 1 base and J by 6 bases, with 10 bases between. Germline CDR1 and CDR2: GTSNPN and SVGIG (reference sequence). The CDR3 sequence: CAWSGAESQPQHF. CDR3 DNA sequence: TGTGCCTGGAGTGGGGCAGAGAGTCAGCCCCAGCATTTT. Full variable domain (rest looked up from reference TRBV30 and TRBJ1-5): SQTIHQWPATLVQPVGSPLSLECTVEGTSNPNLYWYRQAAGRGLQLLFYSVGIGQISSEVPQNLSASRPQDRQFILSSKKLLLSDSGFYLCAWSGAESQPQHFGDGTRLSIL.